This passage covers 17 T cell receptor beta chains from one sample sequenced in a study of blood T cells in healthy people across ages (dated by TCRdb to 2014 to 2015). The library was prepared using 5' RACE. Sequencing took place on an Illumina HiSeq 2500. A second about 7 to 12 cycle PCR used a sample-barcoded 5' primer and a J-beta primer mix. TCRdb trimmed public reads at Q25 via fastp, called clones via MiXCR and kept in-frame beta chains. Rows are unified per CDR3 protein, each entry keeping the most common DNA and genes. This sample has 700,000 to 950,000 distinct CDR3 sequences in its table, and approximately 43% of those were observed once. The top ten hold 20% to 25% of the sample. The sequencing input was blood. Receptors were obtained from an older woman in good health.

The chain carries TRBV6-5 and TRBJ1-1, with 7 bases matching TRBD1. This CDR3 spans 13 amino acids. With 5 bases clipped from V and 3 bases from J, the junction kept 3 bases outside the gene matches. Germline V gene data show CDR1 as MNHEY and CDR2 as SVGAGI. This chain's CDR3 is CASSRGLDTEAFF. The CDR3 DNA reads TGTGCCAGCAGTAGGGGGCTAGACACTGAAGCTTTCTTT.

The chain joins TRBV7-2 to TRBJ2-7; TRBD2 matches 12 bases. Germline V gene sequence: CDR1 SGHTA, CDR2 FQGNSA. The CDR3 runs to 16 residues. V was pared by 5 bases and J by 0 bases, with 5 bases of the junction left unmatched. CDR3 in amino acids: CASSPSGGVSSYEQYF. For the CDR3, the DNA is TGTGCCAGCAGCCCTAGCGGGGGGGTAAGCTCCTACGAGCAGTACTTC.

As to this clonotype: Being one base from a much bigger clone, this may be a read error. V usage is TRBV11-1 and J usage is TRBJ2-7; a weak D match, TRBD2 (5 bases). The CDR3 contains 14 residues. In germline, CDR1 is SGHAT, CDR2 FQDESV (reference sequence). V lost 4 bases and J lost 2, with 12 bases in between. CDR3 region: CASSSRLGAYEQYF. The CDR3 DNA reads TGTGCCAGCAGCTCAAGGTTGGGAGCCTACGAGCAGTACTTC. Based on the CDR3 plus reference TRBV11-1 and TRBJ2-7, the full variable domain is EAEVAQSPRYKITEKSQAVAFWCDPISGHATLYWYRQILGQGPELLVQFQDESVVDDSQLPKDRFSAERLKGVDSTLKIQPAELGDSAMYLCASSSRLGAYEQYFGPGTRLTVT.

The CDR3 reads CASSFRDDVYEQYF. The CDR3, as DNA: TGTGCCAGCAGTTTCCGGGACGACGTCTACGAGCAGTACTTC. V gene TRBV27 combines with J gene TRBJ2-7; D possibly uses TRBD1 or TRBD2 (5 bases each). The V and J ends lost 3 bases and 3 bases respectively, with 12 bases between them. CDR3 length: 14 amino acids. Looked up from germline, CDR1 is MNHEY and CDR2 is SMNVEV (reference sequence).

The chain joins TRBV7-9 to TRBJ2-7, with D perhaps TRBD2 (5 bases). The ends were cut back, 1 base at V and 2 bases at J, with 18 bases in the middle. Germline V gives CDR1 SEHNR, CDR2 FQNEAQ (reference sequence). The CDR3 length is 17 residues. For the CDR3, the DNA is TGTGCCAGCAGCTTAGGTTTGGCGGGCGGACTGGCCTACGAGCAGTACTTC. Translated: CASSLGLAGGLAYEQYF.

This sequence joins TRBV20-1 and TRBJ2-3, with 14 nucleotides matching TRBD2. The germline V gene has CDR1 DFQATT and CDR2 SNEGSKA (reference sequence). This CDR3 contains 15 residues. J gave up 3 bases and V 6 bases, and 5 bases lay outside the gene matches. The CDR3 DNA reads TGCAGTGCAACGGGACTAGCGGGAGTTACAGATACGCAGTATTTT. Its protein product is CSATGLAGVTDTQYF.

The CDR3 region has the DNA TGTGCCAGCAGCAGCACCCATTACGAGCAGTACTTC. It translates to CASSSTHYEQYF. The rearrangement joins TRBV25-1 to TRBJ2-7; D not certain. CDR3 length: 12 residues. V was pared by 6 bases and J by 4 bases, with 10 bases between. Germline-derived CDR1 and CDR2 are MGHDK and SYGVNS.

This clonotype appeared a few times. The gene calls are TRBV6-5 and TRBJ2-5; TRBD2 agrees at 11 bases. CDR3 size: 16 residues. The V gene's germline CDR1 is MNHEY and CDR2 SVGAGI. V shed 4 bases, J shed 1 base, and the junction held 5 bases outside the gene matches. Here the CDR3 reads CASSFRLAGLQETQYF. CDR3 nucleotide sequence: TGTGCCAGCAGTTTTCGACTAGCGGGGCTCCAAGAGACCCAGTACTTC.

This clonotype came up a few times. The chain is built from TRBV29-1 and TRBJ1-1; 10 nucleotides agree with TRBD1. V was clipped by 7 bases and J by 2 bases; unmatched bases: 1. CDR1 is SQVTM, CDR2 ANQGSEA, per germline. This CDR3 has 12 amino acids. The CDR3 DNA is TGCAGCGGACAGGGGGCTAACACTGAAGCTTTCTTT. Translated, it gives CSGQGANTEAFF.

V gene TRBV20-1 combines with J gene TRBJ1-1; 9 positions agree with TRBD1. The germline V gene has CDR1 DFQATT and CDR2 SNEGSKA (reference sequence). V was clipped by 6 bases and J by 3 bases; unmatched bases: 11. This CDR3 spans 15 amino acids. In DNA, the CDR3 is TGCAGTGCCCTTGGGACAGGGAGAATGGACACTGAAGCTTTCTTT. Translation gives CSALGTGRMDTEAFF.

This clonotype came up a few times. Being one base from a much bigger clone, this may be a read error. This rearrangement joins TRBV4-2 to TRBJ2-5; D not certain. The CDR3 runs to 10 residues. The V gene's germline CDR1 is LGHNA and CDR2 YNFKEQ. CDR3 residues: CASSQGTQYF. The CDR3 nucleotides are TGTGCCAGCAGCCAAGGGACCCAGTACTTC.

The chain combines TRBV30 with TRBJ2-7, with 7 bases identical to TRBD2. The trim removed 3 bases at V and 6 bases at J, leaving 5 bases unmatched. This CDR3 comprises 12 residues. Germline assignment: CDR1 GTSNPN and CDR2 SVGIG (reference sequence). In DNA form, the CDR3 reads TGTGCCTGGAGGTTCAAGCGGGGCGAGCAGTACTTC. Translated: CAWRFKRGEQYF.

The CDR3 sequence is CASSPPGQGVDGYTF. Written as DNA, the CDR3 is TGTGCCAGCAGTCCACCCGGACAGGGAGTAGATGGCTACACCTTC. This chain connects TRBV25-1 to TRBJ1-2; 8 nucleotides agree with TRBD1. The V and J ends lost 5 bases and 6 bases, in that order; junction bases with no gene match: 11. Per germline, CDR1 MGHDK and CDR2 SYGVNS. CDR3 length: 15 residues.

At least ten counts were recorded for this clonotype. J is TRBJ2-1 and V is TRBV13, with 9 bases identical to TRBD2. The CDR3 is 13 residues long. With V trimmed by 8 bases and J by 10 bases, 9 bases remained unmatched. CDR1 is PRHDT, CDR2 FYEKMQ, per germline (reference sequence). Here the CDR3 reads CASSLSGSGEQFF. The CDR3 DNA is TGTGCCAGCTCACTTAGCGGGAGTGGCGAGCAGTTCTTC.

In its sample, this clonotype was seen a few times. This chain connects TRBV6-5 to TRBJ2-7; no clear D. The CDR3 spans 16 residues. V lost 6 bases to trimming and J lost 0 bases, with 18 bases between them. Germline CDR1 and CDR2: MNHEY and SVGAGI. The CDR3 region is CASSPPGARSSYEQYF. In nucleotides, the CDR3 is TGTGCCAGCAGCCCGCCGGGTGCGAGAAGCTCCTACGAGCAGTACTTC.

This clonotype has just one count. J is TRBJ1-1 and V is TRBV7-6, with D possibly TRBD1 on 5 matching bases. Trimming removed 4 bases from V and 11 bases from J, with 14 bases in between. Looked up from germline, CDR1 is SGHVS and CDR2 is FNYEAQ. This CDR3 is built from 12 residues. The CDR3, as DNA: TGTGCCAGCAGCTCGTCCGGGACGAAGGCTTTCTTT. Translation: CASSSSGTKAFF.

This sequence joins TRBV7-2 and TRBJ2-1, with D maybe TRBD2 (5 bases). Germline values: CDR1 SGHTA, CDR2 FQGNSA. The CDR3 contains 14 residues. Trimming cost V 7 bases and J 5 bases, with 15 bases left between them. The CDR3 loop is CASTLSYGNNEQFF. Here the CDR3 DNA reads TGTGCCAGCACCCTAAGCTACGGGAACAATGAGCAGTTCTTC.